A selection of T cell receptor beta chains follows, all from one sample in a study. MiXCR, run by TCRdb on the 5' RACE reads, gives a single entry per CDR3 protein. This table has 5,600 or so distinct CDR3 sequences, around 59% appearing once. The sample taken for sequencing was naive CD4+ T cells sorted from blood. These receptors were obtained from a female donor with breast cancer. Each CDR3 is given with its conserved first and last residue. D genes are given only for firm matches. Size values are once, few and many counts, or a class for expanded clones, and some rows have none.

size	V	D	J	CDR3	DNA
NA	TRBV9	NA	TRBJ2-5	CASSGQGRQETQYF	TGTGCCAGCAGCGGCCAGGGGCGCCAAGAGACCCAGTACTTC
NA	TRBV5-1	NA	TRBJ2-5	CASSARAGEAQYF	TGCGCCAGCAGTGCCAGGGCTGGGGAGGCCCAGTACTTC
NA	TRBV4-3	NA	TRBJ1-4	CASNQDMGSGTGKLFF	TGCGCCAGCAACCAAGATATGGGAAGTGGTACGGGAAAACTGTTTTTT
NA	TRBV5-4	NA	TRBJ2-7	CASSGGYEQYF	TGTGCCAGCAGCGGCGGCTACGAGCAGTACTTC
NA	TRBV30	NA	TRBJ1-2	CAWRSGGGGYTF	TGTGCCTGGAGGTCGGGGGGAGGGGGCTACACCTTC
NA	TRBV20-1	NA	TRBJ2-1	CSATGAGVNEQIF	TGCAGTGCCACGGGGGCGGGAGTAAATGAGCAGATCTTC
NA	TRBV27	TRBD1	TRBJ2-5	CASSPTGTGRQETQYF	TGTGCCAGCAGTCCGACCGGGACAGGGAGGCAAGAGACCCAGTACTTC
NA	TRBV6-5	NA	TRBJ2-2	CASRTPGLGGGELFF	TGTGCCAGCAGAACACCGGGACTGGGGGGCGGGGAGCTGTTTTTT
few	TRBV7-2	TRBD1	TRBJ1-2	CASSRDLGTGSDYGYTF	TGTGCCAGCAGCAGAGATCTCGGGACAGGGTCAGACTATGGCTACACCTTC
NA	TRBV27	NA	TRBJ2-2	CASSFDGRRTGELFF	TGTGCCAGCAGTTTTGACGGGAGACGTACCGGGGAGCTGTTTTTT
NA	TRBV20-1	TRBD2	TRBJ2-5	CSAHGLAGTQETQYF	TGCAGTGCCCACGGACTAGCGGGAACCCAAGAGACCCAGTACTTC
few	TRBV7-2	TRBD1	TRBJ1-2	CASSLAPGQGGHGYTF	TGTGCCAGCAGCTTAGCTCCGGGACAGGGAGGACATGGCTACACCTTC
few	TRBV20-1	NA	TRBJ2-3	CSAKADTQYF	TGCAGTGCCAAGGCAGATACGCAGTATTTT
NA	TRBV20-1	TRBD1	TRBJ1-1	CSARDFYDRDGAFF	TGCAGTGCTAGAGACTTCTATGACAGGGACGGGGCTTTCTTT
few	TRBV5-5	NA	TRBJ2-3	CASSLSVLTDTQYF	TGTGCCAGCAGCTTGTCCGTACTCACAGATACGCAGTATTTT
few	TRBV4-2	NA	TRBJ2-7	CASSQVTGISYEQYF	TGTGCCAGCAGCCAAGTTACAGGTATCTCCTACGAGCAGTACTTC
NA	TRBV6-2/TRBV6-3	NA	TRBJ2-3	CASSLGRQGIRTQYF	TGTGCCAGCAGTTTGGGTCGCCAGGGGATAAGGACGCAGTATTTT
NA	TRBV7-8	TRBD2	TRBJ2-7	CASSFLAGSYEQYF	TGTGCCAGCAGCTTTTTAGCGGGTTCCTACGAGCAGTACTTC
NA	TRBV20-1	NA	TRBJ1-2	CSGRPPGRGQTYGYTF	TGCAGTGGCAGACCCCCAGGGAGGGGCCAGACCTATGGCTACACCTTC
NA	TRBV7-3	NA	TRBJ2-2	CASSPQGGELFF	TGTGCCAGCAGCCCCCAAGGCGGGGAGCTGTTTTTT
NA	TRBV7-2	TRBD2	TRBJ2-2	CASSGLAGVTGELFF	TGTGCCAGCAGCGGACTAGCGGGAGTCACCGGGGAGCTGTTTTTT
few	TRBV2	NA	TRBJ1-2	CASSEEQVYGYTF	TGTGCCAGCAGTGAGGAACAGGTCTATGGCTACACCTTC
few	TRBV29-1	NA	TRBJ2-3	CSVVVDRRGGTDTQYF	TGCAGCGTTGTGGTGGATCGTAGAGGGGGCACAGATACGCAGTATTTT
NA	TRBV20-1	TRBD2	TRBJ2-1	CSARATSGGYNEQFF	TGCAGTGCTAGAGCGACTAGCGGGGGGTACAATGAGCAGTTCTTC
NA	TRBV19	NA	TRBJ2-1	CASSILADHNEQFF	TGTGCCAGTAGTATCTTAGCGGACCACAATGAGCAGTTCTTC
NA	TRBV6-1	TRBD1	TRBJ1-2	CASSWAWDRVSGYTF	TGTGCCAGCTCATGGGCGTGGGACAGGGTTTCTGGCTACACCTTC
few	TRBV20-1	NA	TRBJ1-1	CSAPRGGSTEAFF	TGCAGTGCTCCCCGTGGGGGATCAACTGAAGCTTTCTTT
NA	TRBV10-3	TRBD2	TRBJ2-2	CAISGGGRGTGELFF	TGTGCCATCAGTGGGGGCGGGAGAGGCACCGGGGAGCTGTTTTTT
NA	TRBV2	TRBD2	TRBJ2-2	CASSDGGRSAGELFF	TGTGCCAGCAGTGACGGCGGGAGAAGTGCCGGGGAGCTGTTTTTT
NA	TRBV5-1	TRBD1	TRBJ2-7	CASSFRDRDDEQYF	TGCGCCAGCAGCTTCCGGGACAGGGACGACGAGCAGTACTTC
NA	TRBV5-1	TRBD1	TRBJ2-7	CASSSRSGRDRVNF	TGCGCCAGCAGCTCTAGATCCGGCCGGGACAGGGTTAATTTC